One T cell receptor (beta chain) is described in this entry. Its antigen target is currently unknown. No base quality values were provided; no much bigger clone lies one nucleotide off. The sample comes from a study of T cell responses to AZD1222 COVID-19 vaccine (dated by TCRdb to the early 2020s). About the study as a whole: AZD1222 recipients with second doses at about 4 weeks or about 12 weeks were pooled, because spike-specific TCR depth and breadth did not differ between schedules. A total of approximately 250 trial participants underwent TCR sequencing, of whom about 210 had received two doses of AZD1222 and around 25 had received two doses of the MenACWY control vaccine. Enrollment into the trials was organized by age into subgroups of 18-55, 56-69 and 70-plus years, and those subgroups contained roughly 150, 30 and 60 TCR-sequenced participants, respectively.

This specimen's time point label, interpreted: baseline before first vaccination. Samples from vaccinated people were obtained from the UK trials COV001 and COV002, which included a single-blind randomized controlled phase 2/3 trial of AZD1222 (ChAdOx1 nCoV-19) in healthy adults. For TCRbeta chain sequencing, PBMC samples were collected from trial participants at day 0 and at day 28 after the second dose. The CDR3 regions of human TCRbeta chains were analyzed by immunosequencing. In the authors' own workflow: Repertoire TCRs were checked for matches against a reference library of SARS-CoV-2-specific TCRs that had been generated using the MIRA antigen-specificity platform. Breadth was defined as the fraction of unique TCRs that were SARS-CoV-2-associated, and depth was defined as the fraction of total T cells that were SARS-CoV-2-associated. Using the MIRA data, each spike-specific TCR was mapped to the spike region that the TCR reacts to and placed in a CD4 or CD8 class. Log10-transformed breadth and depth values were compared by one-way ANOVA with Sidak's multiple comparisons tests. What TCRdb holds here is the immuneACCESS table cut down to in-frame rearrangements. Part of the clones is not present; checked against another copy, under half of the missing clones reflect an unresolved V gene, and the others are unexplained. V, J and clone size were drawn from that table, and D and trimming were deduced from the DNA. The sample data list approximately 170,000 clones, and roughly nine tenths of these were observed just once. 6.5% to 8.5% of the sample lies in the top ten.

V sheds 5 bases and J sheds 3 bases, leaving 19 bases between their ends. Sequences LGHNA (CDR1) and YSLEER (CDR2) are obtained from the germline V gene. The CDR3 spans 16 residues, from the cysteine through the phenylalanine. The retained sequence is limited to the CDR3, 48 bases, with the frame set at the first base. Here is what the overall study found, with its caveats: Because no day 14 peak-response samples were available, repertoires were characterized only after the peak T cell response. Vaccine-associated CD4 TCRs spanned the whole spike protein, with dominant responses in regions 160-218 and 743-854. In the small 56-69-year group, the increase in depth fell short of significance, most likely because of low power. Spike-specific TCR breadth and depth rose significantly after two AZD1222 doses compared with day 0 and with MenACWY recipients. Conclusions about previously exposed vaccinees are limited, since just six AZD1222 recipients were seropositive for SARS-CoV-2 at baseline. Reportedly, almost half of the unique spike-specific TCRs recognized epitopes lying outside the regions that are mutated in the B.1.351 and B.1.1.7 variants. Most participants were white British and females outnumbered males, and the authors suggested that clonal diversity may have been underestimated.

The rearranged chain carries TRBV4-3 and TRBJ1-2; tentative D gene TRBD1, with 5 bases matching. The origin of this receptor is an adult in good health. This specimen consisted of peripheral blood, obtained on day 0 of AZD1222 vaccination. The CDR3 reads CASSFGSIPGDYGYTF. The DNA is TGCGCCAGCAGCTTCGGCTCGATACCGGGGGACTATGGCTACACCTTC.